This TCR beta chain was identified during a study of cytomegalovirus exposure and HLA in healthy donors. The PCR made use of 60 Vbeta and 13 Jbeta primers. Clones were read by immunoSEQ multiplex PCR, and TCRdb kept only the in-frame ones, dropping some. The table records about 140,000 clones, 75% to 85% of them present only once. This CDR3 comprises 16 residues. Germline V gives CDR1 LGHNA, CDR2 YSLEER. V lost 0 bases and J lost 4; bases outside the gene matches: 6. The gene calls are TRBV4-3 and TRBJ2-3; the match to TRBD2 covers 8 bases. This TCR was recovered from a female donor in good health and CMV-seronegative. The sample taken for sequencing was PBMCs. Written as DNA, the CDR3 is TGCGCCAGCAGCCAAGATTTCGGACTAGCAGCAGATACGCAGTATTTT. Translated: CASSQDFGLAADTQYF.